A selection of T cell receptor beta chains follows, all from one sample in a study of T cell responses to AZD1222 COVID-19 vaccine. Profiling relied on immunoSEQ multiplex PCR, and the TCRdb table lists in-frame clones only, not all of them. The table lists 100,000 to 120,000 clones, less than 95% of them singletons. The source material was peripheral blood, sampled on day 0 of AZD1222 vaccination. The receptor source for this set is an adult in good health. CDR3s include the opening cysteine and the closing phenylalanine or tryptophan. Fields, in order: V gene, J gene, D gene, clone size, CDR3 DNA, CDR3 protein. D genes are given only for firm matches. Not every row has a clone size; where given, it reads once, few, many or a size class.

v_gene: TRBV29-1
j_gene: TRBJ2-3
d_gene: .
abundance: once
CDR3nt: TGCAGCGTTCTGACAGGTAGCACAGATACGCAGTATTTT
CDR3aa: CSVLTGSTDTQYF

v_gene: TRBV30
j_gene: TRBJ1-1
d_gene: .
abundance: .
CDR3nt: TGTGCCTGGAGACAAGATCAGGGGAGGTACACTGAAGCTTTCTTT
CDR3aa: CAWRQDQGRYTEAFF

v_gene: TRBV11-2
j_gene: TRBJ1-4
d_gene: .
abundance: .
CDR3nt: TGTGCCAGCAGCTTAGAGGGGGCTAGGAAAAAACTGTTTTTT
CDR3aa: CASSLEGARKKLFF

v_gene: TRBV2
j_gene: TRBJ1-5
d_gene: .
abundance: .
CDR3nt: TGTGCCAGCAGTCCTTCTGGGTCGGGTCAGCCCCAGCATTTT
CDR3aa: CASSPSGSGQPQHF

v_gene: TRBV19
j_gene: TRBJ1-2
d_gene: TRBD1
abundance: .
CDR3nt: TGTGCCAGTAGCTCTGACAGGGGCGGCTACACCTTC
CDR3aa: CASSSDRGGYTF

v_gene: TRBV14
j_gene: TRBJ1-1
d_gene: .
abundance: few
CDR3nt: TGTGCCAGCAGCCAAGACTTCGGAATCATGAACACTGAAGCTTTCTTT
CDR3aa: CASSQDFGIMNTEAFF

v_gene: TRBV7-9
j_gene: TRBJ2-7
d_gene: TRBD1
abundance: .
CDR3nt: TGTGCCAGCAGCCCCAAGGACAGGGGGGACGAGCAGTACTTC
CDR3aa: CASSPKDRGDEQYF

v_gene: TRBV6-5
j_gene: TRBJ1-5
d_gene: .
abundance: once
CDR3nt: TGTGCCAGCACCGGCACGGGGCCCCAGCATTTT
CDR3aa: CASTGTGPQHF

v_gene: TRBV28
j_gene: TRBJ2-7
d_gene: .
abundance: few
CDR3nt: TGTGCCAGCAGTCCCAGGGAGGCCTACGAGCAGTACTTC
CDR3aa: CASSPREAYEQYF

v_gene: TRBV30
j_gene: TRBJ2-1
d_gene: .
abundance: .
CDR3nt: TGTGCCTGGGGACTACAGGGGGGGATAAATGAGCAGTTCTTC
CDR3aa: CAWGLQGGINEQFF

v_gene: TRBV30
j_gene: TRBJ1-1
d_gene: .
abundance: .
CDR3nt: TGTGCCTGGAGTATCCCTGGACTAGTGAAGACTGAAGCTTTCTTT
CDR3aa: CAWSIPGLVKTEAFF

v_gene: TRBV15
j_gene: TRBJ2-1
d_gene: .
abundance: .
CDR3nt: TGTGCCACCAGCAGAGGTGAGGGGTTTGACAATGAGCAGTTCTTC
CDR3aa: CATSRGEGFDNEQFF

v_gene: TRBV19
j_gene: TRBJ1-2
d_gene: TRBD1
abundance: once
CDR3nt: TGTGCCAGTAGTACTTCCGGGACAGGCTACTATGGCTACACCTTC
CDR3aa: CASSTSGTGYYGYTF

v_gene: TRBV6-5
j_gene: TRBJ2-7
d_gene: TRBD1
abundance: .
CDR3nt: TGTGCCAGCTCACGAGACAGGGGTTTTATGGAGCAGTACTTC
CDR3aa: CASSRDRGFMEQYF

v_gene: TRBV7-9
j_gene: TRBJ1-6
d_gene: .
abundance: once
CDR3nt: TGTGCCAGCAGCTATGACAGGAATAATTCACCCCTCCACTTT
CDR3aa: CASSYDRNNSPLHF

v_gene: TRBV9
j_gene: TRBJ2-1
d_gene: .
abundance: .
CDR3nt: TGTGCCAGCAGCGTAGAAAAAACAGGGAGCTATGAGCAGTTCTTC
CDR3aa: CASSVEKTGSYEQFF

v_gene: TRBV5-1
j_gene: TRBJ2-7
d_gene: TRBD1
abundance: .
CDR3nt: TGCGCCAGCAGTCGTATCCGGACAGGGGGCGAGCAGTACTTC
CDR3aa: CASSRIRTGGEQYF

v_gene: TRBV5-5
j_gene: TRBJ1-3
d_gene: TRBD1
abundance: .
CDR3nt: TGTGCCAGCAGCTTGTTCATGACAGGGTCTGGAAACACCATATATTTT
CDR3aa: CASSLFMTGSGNTIYF

v_gene: TRBV3-1/TRBV3-2
j_gene: TRBJ2-5
d_gene: TRBD1
abundance: .
CDR3nt: TGTGCCAGCAGCCGTGGCAGGGGGAGTGGAGAGACCCAGTACTTC
CDR3aa: CASSRGRGSGETQYF

v_gene: TRBV28
j_gene: TRBJ2-1
d_gene: .
abundance: .
CDR3nt: TGTGCCAGCAGTCCACGGGGAGGCCTTAGAGACAATGAGCAGTTCTTC
CDR3aa: CASSPRGGLRDNEQFF